The text below deals with one T cell receptor beta chain. Its matching antigen is unknown. TCRdb analysed the reads with MiXCR anew, one entry per CDR3 protein. Here the sample spans over 50,000 distinct CDR3 sequences, around 21% being singletons. CDR3 length: 15 residues. Germline CDR1 is LNHDA and CDR2 is SQIVND (reference sequence). Trimming took off 0 bases at V and 1 base at J, with 9 bases between the two ends. This sample is drawn from a study of T cell repertoires in cytomegalovirus infection. The study, taken as a whole, reports: Predominance within the ex vivo response was attributable to HLA-C-restricted CMV-specific TCR beta clonotypes. Individuals carrying CMV plus the relevant HLA were identified by cumulative frequency of public TCR beta families.

The source of this sequence is a human donor in good health (CMV status not recorded). Some clones in this sample may be carry-over from other donors' samples. Sequenced here: CD8+ T cells from cultured PBMCs, sampled from culture after CMV antigen stimulation. This chain uses TRBV19 with TRBJ1-1; tentative D call: TRBD1 (6 bases). CDR3 nucleotides: TGTGCCAGTAGTATAGATAGGACAGAGAACACTGAAGCTTTCTTT. Translating gives CASSIDRTENTEAFF.